The sequence of this T cell receptor (beta chain) was determined in a study of control samples from healthy donors and cancer patients. TCRdb's copy holds only in-frame clones and misses some; the assay was immunoSEQ multiplex PCR. The sample yields 150,000 to 200,000 clones, around nine tenths seen once. The source is a man in his thirties or forties in good health. The sequenced material came from blood.

The CDR3: CASSPPLAGGPESGNIQYF. The CDR3 DNA reads as TGTGCCAGCAGCCCCCCGCTAGCGGGAGGGCCCGAGAGTGGAAACATTCAGTACTTC. V usage is TRBV11-2 and J usage is TRBJ2-4, with 12 bases identical to TRBD2. The V gene end was trimmed by 5 bases and the J gene end by 6 bases; junction bases not matched to a gene: 17. CDR1 is SGHAT and CDR2 is FQNNGV in the germline V gene. This CDR3 has 19 residues.